This TCR beta chain was documented in a study of T cell responses to AZD1222 COVID-19 vaccine. This clone was picked up one time. Its specificity is not known. At the DNA level, this CDR3 is encoded by other sequences in the same sample as well. Study-wide findings and caveats: White British ancestry dominated among donors, who included more females, and clonal diversity was possibly underestimated. Spike-specific TCR breadth and depth grew following two AZD1222 doses.

Doses given second, at about 4 or about 12 weeks, were pooled. V was trimmed by 4 bases and J by 0 bases, leaving 8 bases between them. Germline lookup yields CDR1 SGHRS and CDR2 YFSETQ. The CDR3 spans 14 residues. Some clones are missing from TCRdb's copy, which holds only in-frame ones; the method was immunoSEQ multiplex PCR. The data contain approximately 270,000 clones, almost 95% of them singletons. The clonotype originates from an adult who received the AZD1222 COVID-19 vaccine. The chain couples TRBV5-1 to TRBJ1-3; D is uncertain. Sequencing used peripheral blood, obtained 28 days after the second AZD1222 dose. In DNA, the CDR3 is TGCGCCAGCAGCCCGGGGTCCTCTGGAAACACCATATATTTT. Translation: CASSPGSSGNTIYF. The whole variable domain, filled in from reference TRBV5-1 and TRBJ1-3, reads KAGVTQTPRYLIKTRGQQVTLSCSPISGHRSVSWYQQTPGQGLQFLFEYFSETQRNKGNFPGRFSGRQFSNSRSEMNVSTLELGDSALYLCASSPGSSGNTIYFGEGSWLTVV.